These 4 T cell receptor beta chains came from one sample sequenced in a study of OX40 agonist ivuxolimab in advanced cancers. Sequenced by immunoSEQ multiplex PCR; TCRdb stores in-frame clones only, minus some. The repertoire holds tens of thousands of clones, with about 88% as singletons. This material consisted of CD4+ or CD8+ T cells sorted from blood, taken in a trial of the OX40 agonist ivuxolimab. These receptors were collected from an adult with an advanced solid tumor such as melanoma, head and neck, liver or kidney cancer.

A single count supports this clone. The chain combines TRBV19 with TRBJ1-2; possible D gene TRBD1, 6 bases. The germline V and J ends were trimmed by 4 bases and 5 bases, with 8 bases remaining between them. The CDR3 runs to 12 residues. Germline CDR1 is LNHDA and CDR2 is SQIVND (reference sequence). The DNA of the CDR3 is TGTGCCAGTAGTACTACAGGGTATGGCTACACCTTC. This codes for CASSTTGYGYTF.

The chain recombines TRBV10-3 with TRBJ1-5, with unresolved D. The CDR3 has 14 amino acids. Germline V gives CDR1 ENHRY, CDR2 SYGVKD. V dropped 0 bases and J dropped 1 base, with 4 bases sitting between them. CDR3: CAISESSSNQPQHF. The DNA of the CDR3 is TGTGCCATCAGTGAGTCGAGCAGCAATCAGCCCCAGCATTTT.

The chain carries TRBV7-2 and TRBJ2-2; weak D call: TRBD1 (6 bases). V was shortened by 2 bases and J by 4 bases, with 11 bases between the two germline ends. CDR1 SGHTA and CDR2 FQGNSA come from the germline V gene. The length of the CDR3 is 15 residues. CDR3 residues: CASSLQGLGTGELFF. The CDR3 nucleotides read TGTGCCAGCAGCTTACAGGGGTTGGGCACCGGGGAGCTGTTTTTT.

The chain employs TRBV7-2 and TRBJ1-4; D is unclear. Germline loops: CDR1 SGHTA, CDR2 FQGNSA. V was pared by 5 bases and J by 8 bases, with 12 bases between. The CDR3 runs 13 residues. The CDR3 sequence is CASSPRTREKLFF. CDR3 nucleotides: TGTGCCAGCAGCCCGCGGACCAGGGAAAAACTGTTTTTT. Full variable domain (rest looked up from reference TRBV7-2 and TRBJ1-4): GAGVSQSPSNKVTEKGKDVELRCDPISGHTALYWYRQSLGQGLEFLIYFQGNSAPDKSGLPSDRFSAERTGGSVSTLTIQRTQQEDSAVYLCASSPRTREKLFFGSGTQLSVL.